This T cell receptor (beta chain) was sequenced during a study of shared clonotypes between healthy human individuals (dated by TCRdb to the early 2020s). Notes on the research overall: The cohort comprised two women and three men aged 18 to 49 years. To increase sequencing depth and limit assay-specific biases, TCR repertoire library preparation and sequencing were carried out by different laboratories using diverse techniques. For each donor, CD4 naive and CD4 memory were each given three plates, CD8 naive was given two plates, and CD8 memory was given one plate. Between about 0.8 and 9 billion PBMCs per donor were obtained by leukapheresis. To estimate repertoire size and how much clonotypes are shared between individuals, the study performed deep sequencing of blood TCR repertoires from roughly five healthy adults. Study-wide findings and limitations: Larger estimated clonotype richness was generally found for naive subsets than for memory subsets. Incomplete sequencing was indicated by rarefaction of sorted-subset datasets, despite the large sequencing depth. Pairwise subsampling led to the expectation that sequencing depth would affect the degree of clonotype sharing among donors. Clonotypes shared by all four sorted-subset donors showed higher generation probabilities than non-shared clonotypes. Sampling was restricted to blood, and TCR repertoires in tissue are likely to differ from TCR repertoires in blood. Because the study included a small number of donors, the genetic and exposure-history diversity represented was limited. Sharing across several donors was observed for about 5% of naive CD4, about 4% of naive CD8, over 2% of memory CD4, and around 0.4% of memory CD8 clonotypes.

CDR1 and CDR2 were assigned from the germline V gene (reference sequence) as GTSNPN and SVGIG. From the cysteine up to the phenylalanine, the CDR3 has a length of 14 residues. This entry keeps only the CDR3 DNA: 42 bases, framed from base 1. Deletion took 0 bases off V and 4 bases off J, with a span of 11 bases between the germline ends. Using the deep immunoSEQ assay, multiplex PCR amplified TCR CDR3 regions from genomic DNA. For each cell subset, the extracted genomic DNA was distributed evenly across all wells of several immunoSEQ 96-well plates, and each plate served as one replicate. For sorted subsets, approximately 0.2 ug of genomic DNA, equivalent to around 30,000 T cell genomes, went into each replicate PCR. The purified libraries were quantified using a Qubit 3.0 fluorometer, sized with a Bioanalyzer 2100, and then quantified again using the KAPA Library Quantification kit. Every immunoSEQ 96-well plate was sequenced on a dedicated single-read 150-cycle Illumina NextSeq 550 flow cell. As for the original processing: Because the immunoSEQ output held only junctional sequences and lacked quality scores, the filtering could not match the filtering applied to full-length reads. To assign V/J genes and CDR3, sequences were annotated using PyIR, a Python wrapper for IgBLAST v1.9, with IMGT germline references. Reads were removed for weak V/J assignments (E-value above 1e-6), missing CDR3, stop codons, out-of-frame junctions, or ambiguous translated residues. V3J clonotypes were defined as sequences sharing an identical inferred V gene, J gene, and CDR3 amino acid sequence. Percentage overlap between repertoires was calculated by dividing the number of shared unique clonotypes by the size of the smaller repertoire. RTK rarefaction, the Chao1 estimator, and Recon v2.1 estimates of unobserved clonotypes were used to assess repertoire richness. OLGA was used to compute generation probabilities for all TCRbeta clonotypes that the gDNA method yielded from a few donors. TCRdb retrieved this table from immuneACCESS and kept in-frame rearrangements only. Not all clones are present; in checked studies, unresolved V genes account for under half, and no reason is known for the remainder. The V and J calls and clone size were taken over from that table, and D and trimming were inferred from the DNA. The sample table contains 650,000 to 750,000 clones; only one count was recorded for more than 70% of them. The biggest ten clones account for approximately 2% of the sample.

Note on this clone: Its antigen is still unknown. A much larger clone is a single base away; this may be a read error.

Healthy HIV-negative adults with no recently reported acute infections or vaccinations were included as donors. Only Caucasian adults living in Nashville, Tennessee, USA were represented among the donors. CD4+ T cells were enriched through magnetic negative selection, after which naive cells were positively selected on CD45RA and the remaining negative fraction served as the memory subset. Blood was collected by leukapheresis, and PBMCs were isolated by Ficoll-Histopaque density gradient centrifugation and then cryopreserved in liquid nitrogen vapor phase. Analytical flow cytometry was used to check the purity and quantity of every magnetically sorted T cell population. Genomic DNA was isolated from every sorted fraction and measured by UV absorbance on a Nanodrop 2000c.

The receptor was isolated from a woman in her 30s in good health. The chain joins TRBV30 to TRBJ2-3, with the D gene too uncertain to name. The material sequenced was memory CD4+ T cells sorted from blood. In the paper's terms, the cell subset or site label means: CD45RA-negative fraction. The CDR3 in this case is CAWSVQGCADTQYF. The nucleotides read TGTGCCTGGAGTGTACAAGGGTGTGCAGATACGCAGTATTTT.